Listed here are 23 T cell receptor beta chains from one sample, sequenced in a study of Ad26.COV2.S vaccination and SARS-CoV-2 variants. As to treatment: over 15 received Ad26.COV2.S at low or high dose, single or two shots; about 5 received placebo; per-sample allocation not given. Specimens were obtained on day 63 following the first vaccine or placebo injection. Clones were sequenced by immunoSEQ multiplex PCR, and TCRdb holds only the in-frame ones, with some missing. The data show a few hundred thousand clones, approximately 88% seen once. The source material was peripheral blood, sampled in a trial of Ad26.COV2.S vaccine versus placebo. All receptors derive from a person between 18 and 65 years old who received the Ad26.COV2.S COVID-19 vaccine or a placebo.

This chain connects TRBV24-1 to TRBJ2-5; TRBD2 is a possible D gene (6 bases). Trimming left V 4 bases short and J 7 bases short, with 15 bases between. CDR1 KGHDR and CDR2 SFDVKD come from the germline V gene. CDR3 length: 14 residues. CDR3 coding DNA: TGTGCCACCAGTGACGGGGGATCAGGTGGGACCCAGTACTTC. This translates into CATSDGGSGGTQYF.

The V call is TRBV6-2 or TRBV6-3, the J call TRBJ2-7; D may be TRBD1 (5 bases). Germline loops: CDR1 MNHEY, CDR2 SVGEGT. The CDR3 runs to 14 residues. V lost 4 bases and J lost 5, with 15 bases in between. As DNA, the CDR3 is TGTGCCAGCAGTTTCAGGGTGGAAGGAAACGAGCAGTACTTC. Its protein is CASSFRVEGNEQYF.

This rearrangement joins TRBV5-1 to TRBJ1-2; the match to TRBD1 covers 9 bases. Germline V gene sequence: CDR1 SGHRS, CDR2 YFSETQ. J was trimmed by 8 bases and V by 4 bases; bases with no gene match: 9. This CDR3 is built from 14 residues. CDR3 region: CASSPRDRASGYTF. The CDR3 bases are TGCGCCAGCAGCCCCCGGGACAGGGCCTCCGGCTACACCTTC. Using reference TRBV5-1 and TRBJ1-2 for the parts outside the CDR3, the full variable domain is KAGVTQTPRYLIKTRGQQVTLSCSPISGHRSVSWYQQTPGQGLQFLFEYFSETQRNKGNFPGRFSGRQFSNSRSEMNVSTLELGDSALYLCASSPRDRASGYTFGSGTRLTVV.

The chain joins TRBV21-1 to TRBJ2-7; the table assigns TRBD1, which was not confirmed against the DNA. TRBV21-1 is labeled a pseudogene. The CDR3 is 15 residues long. The CDR3 loop is CASIPKARHSYEQYF. The CDR3 bases are TGTGCCAGCATTCCCAAGGCGAGACACTCCTACGAGCAGTACTTC.

The chain joins TRBV30 to TRBJ2-7; TRBD1 matches at 9 bases. V was clipped by 1 base and J by 5 bases; unmatched bases: 6. Germline V gene sequence: CDR1 GTSNPN, CDR2 SVGIG (reference sequence). The CDR3 extends over 14 amino acids. This CDR3 reads CAWSGGTGRDEQYF. The DNA of the CDR3 is TGTGCCTGGAGTGGGGGGACAGGGCGCGACGAGCAGTACTTC.

This clone is a singleton in its sample. J is TRBJ1-2 and V is TRBV4-1; 7 bases map to TRBD1. Per germline, CDR1 MGHRA and CDR2 YSYEKL. V lost 2 bases to trimming and J lost 5 bases; unmatched junction nucleotides: 8. The CDR3 is made up of 15 amino acids. The CDR3 here is CASSQHAGTDYGYTF. The CDR3 nucleotides read TGCGCCAGCAGCCAACACGCCGGGACAGATTATGGCTACACCTTC.

The rearrangement joins TRBV2 to TRBJ2-3; 12 bases match TRBD2. The germline V gene encodes CDR1 SNHLY and CDR2 FYNNEI. The CDR3 length is 14 residues. J was trimmed by 14 bases and V by 9 bases; bases with no gene match: 15. The CDR3 region has the DNA TGTGCCAGTTCGACTAGCGGGGGACGCGCGCGGACGTATTTT. The encoded protein is CASSTSGGRARTYF.

V and J are TRBV11-2 and TRBJ1-1; D is possibly TRBD1 (5 bases). The CDR3 contains 13 residues. Trimming cost V 2 bases and J 12 bases, with 16 bases left between them. The germline V gene encodes CDR1 SGHAT and CDR2 FQNNGV. CDR3: CASSLSLRGGTFF. In DNA form, the CDR3 reads TGTGCCAGCAGCTTAAGTTTAAGGGGAGGAACTTTCTTT.

The chain joins TRBV21-1 to TRBJ1-5; the table calls TRBD1, which could not be checked here. TRBV21-1 is noted as a pseudogene. This CDR3 contains 16 residues. The CDR3 DNA reads as TGTGCCAGCAGCAAAGCGCTTACAGGGGGCAGTCAGCCCCAGCATTTT. It codes for CASSKALTGGSQPQHF.

This clone was detected once. The chain is built from TRBV9 and TRBJ1-2; a weak D match, TRBD1 (6 bases). This CDR3 is built from 14 residues. The V and J ends lost 4 bases and 4 bases respectively, with 14 bases between them. From germline, CDR1 is SGDLS and CDR2 YYNGEE. The chain's CDR3 is CASSSQGQAYGYTF. CDR3 nucleotides: TGTGCCAGCAGCTCTCAGGGGCAAGCCTATGGCTACACCTTC.

J is TRBJ1-2 and V is TRBV7-9; tentative D call: TRBD1 (5 bases). V was pared by 8 bases and J by 0 bases, with 16 bases between. CDR1 and CDR2 (germline): SEHNR, FQNEAQ (reference sequence). The CDR3 loop spans 15 amino acids. Here the CDR3 DNA reads TGTGCCAGCTCACTCTTAGCGGGGCCTAACTATGGCTACACCTTC. This gives the protein CASSLLAGPNYGYTF.

The rearrangement joins TRBV2 to TRBJ2-3; TRBD1 matches 7 bases. The V gene end was trimmed by 6 bases and the J gene end by 0 bases; junction bases not matched to a gene: 6. This CDR3 contains 15 residues. Germline V CDR1 and CDR2: SNHLY, FYNNEI. Written as DNA, the CDR3 is TGTGCCAGCAGCCCGGGACAGATTAGCACAGATACGCAGTATTTT. It yields the protein CASSPGQISTDTQYF.

The chain combines TRBV30 with TRBJ2-2; D gene unclear. V lost 7 bases, J lost 1 base, and 10 bases lay in between. There are 13 residues in the CDR3. Germline V gene lookup returns CDR1 GTSNPN and CDR2 SVGIG (reference sequence). CDR3 residues: CASGRLNTGELFF. The CDR3 DNA follows: TGTGCCTCAGGACGGTTGAACACCGGGGAGCTGTTTTTT.

Notes on this clone: The CDR3 does not end in the conserved phenylalanine or tryptophan, so this is likely a read error. The DNA is omitted, as the CDR3 cannot be located on it reliably, and the CDR3 follows TCRdb's listing. The gene calls are TRBV27 and TRBJ2-7; the table's D call, TRBD1, has no DNA check behind it. With termini counted, the CDR3 has 12 amino acids. Germline assignment: CDR1 MNHEY and CDR2 SMNVEV (reference sequence). CDR3 in amino acids: CASSPGQGIRHP.

This clone appeared once. V gene TRBV7-9 combines with J gene TRBJ2-2; no reliable D call. The CDR3 is made up of 11 amino acids. The V gene's germline CDR1 is SEHNR and CDR2 FQNEAQ (reference sequence). V dropped 4 bases and J dropped 10 bases, with 7 bases sitting between them. The CDR3 nucleotides read TGTGCCAGCAGCTCCAAGTCGGAGCTGTTTTTT. Encoded protein: CASSSKSELFF.

The rearrangement uses TRBV5-1 and TRBJ1-3; D not resolved. The CDR3 length is 14 residues. Per the germline V gene, CDR1 is SGHRS and CDR2 is YFSETQ. Trimming left V 4 bases short and J 2 bases short, with 10 bases between. DNA of the CDR3: TGCGCCAGCAGCCCCCCAGGTACTGGAAACACCATATATTTT. Its translation is CASSPPGTGNTIYF.

This chain connects TRBV11-2 to TRBJ1-5; tentative D call: TRBD1 (6 bases). The CDR3 is 16 residues long. Trimming cost V 1 base and J 0 bases, with 10 bases left between them. Germline V CDR1 and CDR2: SGHAT, FQNNGV. The CDR3 DNA follows: TGTGCCAGCAGCTTAGGAGGGGGTGATAGCAATCAGCCCCAGCATTTT. This codes for CASSLGGGDSNQPQHF.

This chain uses TRBV4-2 with TRBJ1-2; D is undetermined. The CDR3 runs 12 residues. Trimming removed 1 base from V and 3 bases from J, with 3 bases in between. CDR1 and CDR2 from the germline V gene are LGHNA and YNFKEQ. CDR3 nucleotide sequence: TGTGCCAGCAGCCAAGGAGACTATGGCTACACCTTC. This gives the protein CASSQGDYGYTF.

The rearrangement uses TRBV28 and TRBJ2-1; 9 nucleotides match TRBD2. The V segment lost 5 bases and the J segment 3 bases; nucleotides outside the gene matches: 11. Germline V lookup: CDR1 MDHEN, CDR2 SYDVKM. This CDR3 spans 17 amino acids. The CDR3 DNA reads TGTGCCAGCAGTCCACAAAAGACTAGCGGACTCTACAATGAGCAGTTCTTC. This translates into CASSPQKTSGLYNEQFF.

V and J are TRBV2 and TRBJ1-2, with D uncertain. Germline lookup yields CDR1 SNHLY and CDR2 FYNNEI. The CDR3 covers 14 residues. Trimming shortened V by 1 base and J by 4 bases, and 10 bases separated the two germline ends. The CDR3 protein is CASSEDGSPYGYTF. The CDR3 region has the DNA TGTGCCAGCAGTGAAGATGGGAGCCCCTATGGCTACACCTTC.

The rearrangement joins TRBV16 to TRBJ1-6; no clear D. CDR1 and CDR2 (germline): KGHSY, FQNENV. V lost 4 bases to trimming and J lost 8 bases, with 18 bases between them. The CDR3 has 16 residues. In DNA form, the CDR3 reads TGTGCCAGCAGCCTGCCGGGTCCCAATCCTTATTCACCCCTCCACTTT. As protein: CASSLPGPNPYSPLHF.

This chain joins TRBV12-3 or TRBV12-4 and TRBJ2-7; possibly TRBD1 for D (6 bases). Trimming pared 5 bases from V and 4 bases from J, leaving 12 bases between. The CDR3 loop spans 13 amino acids. CDR3 loop: CASSPGAGYEQYF. Here the CDR3 DNA reads TGTGCCAGCAGTCCAGGGGCAGGGTACGAGCAGTACTTC.

The V and J genes are TRBV7-3 and TRBJ2-3; possible D gene TRBD2, 7 bases. The CDR3 spans 14 residues. In germline, CDR1 is SGHTA, CDR2 FQGTGA. With 3 bases removed from V and 1 base from J, the gap between germline ends came to 8 bases. The CDR3 sequence is CASSLGGRTDTQYF. The DNA for the CDR3 is TGTGCCAGCAGCTTGGGGGGGCGCACAGATACGCAGTATTTT.